The rows below give T cell receptor beta chains drawn from one sample of a study of T cell responses to AZD1222 COVID-19 vaccine. The data were produced by immunoSEQ multiplex PCR, yet TCRdb's version contains in-frame clones alone and is incomplete. The sample records 150,000 to 200,000 clones, 90% being singletons. Sequenced here: peripheral blood, sampled 28 days after the second AZD1222 dose. These receptors were obtained from an adult who received the AZD1222 COVID-19 vaccine. Both conserved end residues are part of each CDR3. The order of the fields is J gene, V gene, D gene, CDR3 protein. D genes are given only for firm matches.

TRBJ2-3,TRBV7-2,TRBD2,CASSLTSGRIDTQYF
TRBJ1-2,TRBV5-6,.,CASSLKGREDYGYTF
TRBJ2-5,TRBV5-4,TRBD2,CASSLPPAGGLETQYF
TRBJ2-7,TRBV10-1,TRBD1,CASSNGQGADEQYF
TRBJ1-2,TRBV5-1,.,CASRGTARVDGYTF
TRBJ1-6,TRBV19,TRBD1,CASSIPGQYNSPLHF
TRBJ1-5,TRBV7-8,.,CASSYSGGQVYGNQPQHF
TRBJ2-7,TRBV4-3,.,CASSQDLAEAYEQYF
TRBJ1-6,TRBV7-9,.,CASSIQGNNSPLHF
TRBJ1-4,TRBV19,.,CASSIREAGNEKLFF
TRBJ2-7,TRBV11-2,.,CASSLGTDPLYEQYF
TRBJ1-6,TRBV14,.,CASSHRDSPLHF
TRBJ1-3,TRBV14,.,CASGGSGNTIYF
TRBJ1-1,TRBV15,.,CATVRSWNTEAFF
TRBJ1-6,TRBV3-1/TRBV3-2,TRBD1,CASSQLRAGGNSPLHF
TRBJ1-2,TRBV29-1,.,CSVQSGVNSYGYTF
TRBJ1-4,TRBV6-5,.,CASSYKRTAINEKLFF
TRBJ2-1,TRBV6-2/TRBV6-3,TRBD2,CASSYTSGGRVGEQFF
TRBJ1-1,TRBV30,.,CAWAGVAEAFF
TRBJ1-5,TRBV6-5,.,CASSYSTANQPQHF
TRBJ1-6,TRBV6-2/TRBV6-3,.,CASSLTESRSPLHF
TRBJ1-6,TRBV28,.,CASSETGSYNSPLHF